The clone carrying this T cell receptor (beta chain) was detected a few times. Its antigen is not known. This record comes from a study of early T cells in non-severe SARS-CoV-2 infection. Study details: Bulk RNA from unsorted whole blood was sequenced; chains were unpaired.

V lost 1 base to trimming and J lost 0 bases, with 11 bases between them. Germline V gene data show CDR1 as SGHVS and CDR2 as FQNEAQ. There are 16 residues in the CDR3. Study-wide findings and caveats: The VDJdb matching leaned toward anti-spike CD8 responses and overlooked private and CD4 specificities.

Molecules of cDNA were individually given unique molecular identifiers that were attached to them. TCRdb redid the calling of the 5' RACE reads with MiXCR, one entry per CDR3 protein. This sample has more than 60,000 distinct CDR3 sequences, with about 12% found just once. This receptor was identified in an adult who was a healthcare worker with PCR-confirmed SARS-CoV-2 infection or an uninfected control (not recorded which). The donor label of this sample is uncertain. The chain recombines TRBV7-8 with TRBJ2-3, with D maybe TRBD2 (7 bases). Sample: whole blood, taken at baseline. The CDR3 is CASSLGGGMSTDTQYF. In DNA form, the CDR3 reads TGTGCCAGCAGCTTAGGGGGGGGCATGAGCACAGATACGCAGTATTTT.